Sequencing of this T cell receptor beta chain was carried out in a study of Ad26.COV2.S vaccination and SARS-CoV-2 variants. Study findings and constraints: Measurements of TCR breadth and depth may have given underestimates of the total T cell responses.

Data came from immunoSEQ multiplex PCR; TCRdb stores just in-frame clones and leaves some out. The repertoire holds 300,000 to 350,000 clones, with about 86% as singletons. Concerning this clone itself: Its antigen remains unknown.

Treatment noted: some 20 received Ad26.COV2.S at low or high dose, single or two shots; a few received placebo; per-sample allocation not given. Sampling was done on day 63 after the first vaccine or placebo injection. The germline CDR1 and CDR2 sequences are LGHNA and YNFKEQ. This CDR3 has 20 residues. With 0 bases removed from V and 0 bases from J, the gap between germline ends came to 21 bases. This clonotype was obtained from a person aged 18-65 years who received the Ad26.COV2.S COVID-19 vaccine or a placebo. This chain connects TRBV4-2 to TRBJ1-5; D possibly corresponds to TRBD1 (5 bases). The input for sequencing was peripheral blood, taken in a trial of Ad26.COV2.S vaccine versus placebo. The CDR3 sequence is CASSQDLPGTYSYSNQPQHF. As DNA, the CDR3 is TGTGCCAGCAGCCAAGATTTGCCCGGGACCTATTCTTATAGCAATCAGCCCCAGCATTTT.